This T cell receptor (beta chain) was retrieved from a study of T-cell reconstitution after alpha-beta-depleted transplantation in children. The CDR3 is made up of 13 amino acids. CDR1 is LGHDT, CDR2 YNNKEL, per germline (reference sequence). The V end lost 5 bases, the J end lost 2 bases, and 10 bases lay between the germline ends. Unique molecular identifiers were built into the TCRbeta library. One entry per CDR3 protein, called by TCRdb with MiXCR from the PCR reads. The table includes about 360,000 distinct CDR3 sequences, approximately 12% detected once. This clonotype was detected a few times. The material was PBMCs, obtained from the stem cell graft. The V gene is TRBV3-1, the J gene TRBJ2-7, with a weak D call TRBD1 (5 bases). This receptor was obtained from a human donor who donated a stem cell graft to a child with Fanconi anemia. CDR3 in amino acids: CASSMAGTYEQYF. The CDR3 region has the DNA TGTGCCAGCAGCATGGCAGGGACCTACGAGCAGTACTTC.